This passage covers 14 T cell receptor beta chains from one sample sequenced in a study of tumor-infiltrating lymphocytes in primary liver carcinoma. The template, approximately 500 ng total RNA, yielded TCR beta cDNA made with a constant-region primer. Modified slightly, ARM-PCR produced TCR beta libraries over three nested multiplex PCR rounds. A C-beta reverse primer was combined with TRBV1-TRBV30 forward primers in the first two PCR rounds, and each round had approximately 9 cycles. TCRdb reanalysed the multiplex PCR reads using MiXCR and keeps one entry per CDR3 protein. The profile shows 150,000 to 200,000 distinct CDR3 sequences, 65% of them singletons. Alongside blood RNA obtained from unsorted whole blood, germline DNA was also extracted. The sequenced sample consisted of peripheral blood. These receptors came from an older woman with primary liver carcinoma and hepatitis B virus infection.

Concerning this clonotype: The junction differs from germline at one of its ends, possibly a read error. This chain joins TRBV6-1 and TRBJ1-2; D remains ambiguous. The CDR3 is 10 residues long. CDR1 is MNHNS and CDR2 is SASEGT in the germline V gene. The CDR3 here is CASCEDSISF. CDR3 bases: TGTGCTAGCTGTGAAGATTCGATTTCCTTC.

A word on this clonotype: The junction departs from germline at one end; a sequencing error may be responsible. The chain carries TRBV5-1 and TRBJ2-7; D possibly corresponds to TRBD2 (6 bases). This CDR3 spans 13 amino acids. CDR1 is SGHRS, CDR2 YFSETQ, per germline. This chain's CDR3 is CATCLLGGLEHYF. CDR3 bases: TGCGCCACCTGCCTCTTGGGGGGTTTGGAGCACTACTTC.

About this clonotype: One end of the junction fails to match germline, which may point to a read error. In DNA, the CDR3 is TGCAGCGTTGTGGAGGTCGAGGGTTCCTACAATGAGCACTTCTTC. Translation: CSVVEVEGSYNEHFF. The rearrangement uses TRBV29-1 and TRBJ2-1; tentative D call: TRBD2 (5 bases). The CDR3 runs to 15 residues. In germline, CDR1 is SQVTM, CDR2 ANQGSEA.

This clonotype was counted at least ten times. The CDR3 loop reads CASSLELYTDTQYF. For the CDR3, the DNA is TGTGCCAGCAGCTTAGAACTTTACACCGATACGCAGTATTTT. The J gene is TRBJ2-3, the V gene TRBV11-2; no reliable D call. Trimming cost V 0 bases and J 6 bases, with 10 bases left between them. The CDR3 has 14 amino acids. Germline V lookup: CDR1 SGHAT, CDR2 FQNNGV.

This clonotype has a handful of counts. A much more abundant neighbour one base away suggests this may be a read error. This chain uses TRBV6-5 with TRBJ1-2; D is unresolved. The CDR3 runs to 12 residues. Germline V lookup: CDR1 MNHEY, CDR2 SVGAGI. CDR3 in DNA: TGTGCCAGCAGTTATTCCGGGTATGGCTACATCTTC. This sequence encodes CASSYSGYGYIF.

Concerning this clonotype: A much larger clone differs by one base, so this may be a read error. This chain links TRBV5-4 with TRBJ2-2; 7 positions match TRBD1. The CDR3 has 17 amino acids. CDR1 is SGHNT and CDR2 is YYREEE in the germline V gene (reference sequence). The CDR3 is CASNLWVGQTNTGELFF. The DNA of the CDR3 is TGTGCCAGCAACTTGTGGGTGGGACAGACGAACACCGGGGAGCTGTTTTTT. Drawing the rest from reference TRBV5-4 and TRBJ2-2, the complete variable domain is ETGVTQSPTHLIKTRGQQVTLRCSSQSGHNTVSWYQQALGQGPQFIFQYYREEENGRGNFPPRFSGLQFPNYSSELNVNALELDDSALYLCASNLWVGQTNTGELFFGEGSRLTVL.

As for this clonotype: At one of its ends the junction is not consistent with the germline gene, which may arise from a read error. This chain uses TRBV5-6 with TRBJ1-1, with D possibly TRBD1 on 5 matching bases. Per germline, CDR1 SGHDT and CDR2 YYEEEE. This CDR3 region has 14 residues. The CDR3 DNA follows: TGTACCAGCAGTCCTTACGACAGTAACACTGAAGCTTTCTTT. Its translation is CTSSPYDSNTEAFF.

As for this clonotype: The junction does not match germline at one end; this may be a read error. The chain couples TRBV11-2 to TRBJ1-5; 7 bases line up with TRBD1. Germline values: CDR1 SGHAT, CDR2 FQNNGV. The CDR3 has 14 amino acids. The CDR3: CVSSSQGNNQSQHF. CDR3 DNA sequence: TGTGTCAGCAGCTCACAGGGGAACAATCAGTCCCAGCATTTT.

There are many counts of this clonotype. The chain links TRBV29-1 to TRBJ2-5; D gene ambiguous. There are 13 residues in the CDR3. Trimming took 5 bases from V and 0 from J, leaving 10 bases between them. Germline V gene data show CDR1 as SQVTM and CDR2 as ANQGSEA. CDR3 bases: TGCAGCGTTACTCCAGAAAACCAAGAGACCCAGTACTTC. Its translation is CSVTPENQETQYF.

CDR3: CASSLLRLAGVGGANVLTF. In DNA form, the CDR3 reads TGTGCCAGCAGTTTGTTAAGACTAGCGGGAGTTGGTGGGGCCAACGTCCTGACTTTC. The gene calls are TRBV28 and TRBJ2-6, with TRBD2 identical over 12 bases. The length of the CDR3 is 19 residues. CDR1 MDHEN and CDR2 SYDVKM come from the germline V gene. With V trimmed by 3 bases and J by 3 bases, 9 bases remained unmatched.

This clonotype has ten or more counts. Written as DNA, the CDR3 is TGTGCCAGCAGCTCGAAGTTGGGGACTAGCGGGAGCGAGCAGTACTTC. The encoded protein is CASSSKLGTSGSEQYF. The V gene is TRBV7-9, the J gene TRBJ2-7; 14 bases match TRBD2. V lost 4 bases and J lost 6; bases outside the gene matches: 8. Germline-derived CDR1 and CDR2 are SEHNR and FQNEAQ (reference sequence). CDR3 length: 16 residues.

The genes are TRBV5-1 and TRBJ1-5; D gene uncertain. CDR3 length: 15 amino acids. Trimming removed 1 base from V and 0 bases from J, with 8 bases in between. The germline V gene encodes CDR1 SGHRS and CDR2 YFSETQ. The CDR3 DNA is TGCGCCAGCAGCTTGTCCGACGGTAGCAATCAGCCCCAGCATTTT. Translation gives CASSLSDGSNQPQHF.

This clonotype was observed many times. The chain is built from TRBV5-4 and TRBJ2-5, with 8 bases fitting TRBD1. Germline CDR1 SGHNT, CDR2 YYREEE (reference sequence). The CDR3 runs to 15 residues. Trimming cost V 0 bases and J 2 bases; bases outside gene matches: 3. For the CDR3, the DNA is TGTGCCAGCAGCTTGGCCAGGGACAGGCAAGAGACCCAGTACTTC. Amino acids: CASSLARDRQETQYF.

This clonotype was counted a few times. The chain joins TRBV30 to TRBJ2-7; 7 bases are shared with TRBD2. The germline gives CDR1 GTSNPN, CDR2 SVGIG (reference sequence). CDR3 length: 11 residues. The junction had 6 bases not matched to a gene; V was cut back by 7 bases and J by 6 bases. Here the CDR3 DNA reads TGTGCCTCGGGGGAGGGGCGCGAGCAGTACTTC. It specifies CASGEGREQYF.